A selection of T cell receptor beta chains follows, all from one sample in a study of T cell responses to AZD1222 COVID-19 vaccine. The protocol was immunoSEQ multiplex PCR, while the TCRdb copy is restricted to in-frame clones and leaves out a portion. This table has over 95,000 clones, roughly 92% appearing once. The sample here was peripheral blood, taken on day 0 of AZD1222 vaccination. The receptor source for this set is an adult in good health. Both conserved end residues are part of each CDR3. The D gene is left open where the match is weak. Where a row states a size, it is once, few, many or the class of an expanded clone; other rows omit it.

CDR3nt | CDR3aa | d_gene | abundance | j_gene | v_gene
TGCGCCAGCAGCTTACAGGGGGGGATGGAGCAGTACTTC | CASSLQGGMEQYF | . | . | TRBJ2-7 | TRBV5-1
TGCGCCAGCAGCTTGCGCCTCGGCCACAATGAGCAGTTCTTC | CASSLRLGHNEQFF | . | few | TRBJ2-1 | TRBV5-1
TGCGCCAGCAGCTTTCGCGACTATGGCTACACCTTC | CASSFRDYGYTF | . | . | TRBJ1-2 | TRBV5-1
TGTGCCAGCTTTCACGTGTCGGACACCGGGGAGCTGTTTTTT | CASFHVSDTGELFF | . | . | TRBJ2-2 | TRBV7-2
TGTGCCAGCAGTTTAGTATCTGGCCCCCAGGATGAGCAGTTCTTC | CASSLVSGPQDEQFF | . | . | TRBJ2-1 | TRBV28
TGCGCCAGCAGCTTGGATGGACAGGGGATCTACGAGCAGTACTTC | CASSLDGQGIYEQYF | TRBD1 | . | TRBJ2-7 | TRBV5-1
TGTGCCAGCAGCCAAGGATCGTGGGACAGCTCCTACGAGCAGTACTTC | CASSQGSWDSSYEQYF | TRBD1 | . | TRBJ2-7 | TRBV14
TGCGCCAGCAGCATAGACAGGGCGGTCTATGGCTACACCTTC | CASSIDRAVYGYTF | TRBD1 | . | TRBJ1-2 | TRBV5-1
TGTGCCAGCAGCCAAGTCGCGGGAGTACGGGAGCAGTACTTC | CASSQVAGVREQYF | TRBD2 | . | TRBJ2-7 | TRBV3-1/TRBV3-2
TGTGCCAGCAGCCGAACAGGGGCTCGCACAGATACGCAGTATTTT | CASSRTGARTDTQYF | TRBD1 | . | TRBJ2-3 | TRBV6-5
TGTGCCAGCAGTGAAACCGAGCAGTACTTC | CASSETEQYF | . | . | TRBJ2-7 | TRBV2
TGTGCCATCAGTAAGGGACAGTATCAGCCCCAGCATTTT | CAISKGQYQPQHF | TRBD1 | . | TRBJ1-5 | TRBV10-3
TGTGCCAGCAGCTTGGGAGGGACAGGGGTAGACCAAGAGACCCAGTACTTC | CASSLGGTGVDQETQYF | TRBD1 | . | TRBJ2-5 | TRBV5-6
TGTGCCAGCCGATCACCGGGGGGCGGAAACACCATATATTTT | CASRSPGGGNTIYF | . | . | TRBJ1-3 | TRBV2
TGTGCCTGGAGCTCTTTCACTGAAGCTTTCTTT | CAWSSFTEAFF | . | . | TRBJ1-1 | TRBV30
TGTGCCAGCGGATGGGGCCGTGACTATGGCTACACCTTC | CASGWGRDYGYTF | . | . | TRBJ1-2 | TRBV2
TGTGCCGGCAGCTTAGTCATCTTAACTAATGAAAAACTGTTTTTT | CAGSLVILTNEKLFF | . | . | TRBJ1-4 | TRBV7-9
TGCGCCAGCAGCCAAGATCAGGGGACCTATGGCTACACCTTC | CASSQDQGTYGYTF | . | once | TRBJ1-2 | TRBV4-1
TGTGCCTTCTCCTGGGGGGGTGCGAACACCGGGGAGCTGTTTTTT | CAFSWGGANTGELFF | TRBD2 | . | TRBJ2-2 | TRBV5-4
TGCGCCAGCAGCCTGGAAATAGGGGGGCACAATGAGCAGTTCTTC | CASSLEIGGHNEQFF | . | . | TRBJ2-1 | TRBV5-1
TGTGCCAGCAGCTCGGACAGGGCCACCGGGGAGCTGTTTTTT | CASSSDRATGELFF | TRBD1 | few | TRBJ2-2 | TRBV5-8
TGTGCCAGCACCCATCTCCATTCAGGGATTGAGCAGTTCTTC | CASTHLHSGIEQFF | . | . | TRBJ2-1 | TRBV6-1
TGTGCCAGCAGTGCGCCGGGACAGGGGCCGCTGGAGCAGTACTTC | CASSAPGQGPLEQYF | TRBD1 | . | TRBJ2-7 | TRBV25-1
TGTGCCAGCAGTACTGGTCCGTCGGAGACCCAGTACTTC | CASSTGPSETQYF | . | . | TRBJ2-5 | TRBV6-5
TGTGCCAGCAGCAGCGGACGCAGGGTTGGCTCACCCCTCCACTTT | CASSSGRRVGSPLHF | . | . | TRBJ1-6 | TRBV6-5
TGCAGCGTTGATCCACACCGTGACAATGAGCAGTTCTTC | CSVDPHRDNEQFF | . | . | TRBJ2-1 | TRBV29-1
TGCGCCAGCAGCTTCCTAGGACTAGCGGGAGGGCCAAACACCGGGGAGCTGTTTTTT | CASSFLGLAGGPNTGELFF | TRBD2 | . | TRBJ2-2 | TRBV5-1
TGTGCCTGGAGGTCCGGGACAGGGGGGAAAGAGACCCAGTACTTC | CAWRSGTGGKETQYF | TRBD1 | . | TRBJ2-5 | TRBV30
TGTGCCAGCTCACCGGCGGGAGACAATGAGCAGTTCTTC | CASSPAGDNEQFF | TRBD2 | . | TRBJ2-1 | TRBV18
TGTGCCTGGAGTGCGGACAGGGGAGAGTACAATCAGCCCCAGCATTTT | CAWSADRGEYNQPQHF | TRBD1 | . | TRBJ1-5 | TRBV30
TGTGCCAGCTCACCACCGAGGCGGAGCGGTGACACCATATATTTT | CASSPPRRSGDTIYF | . | once | TRBJ1-3 | TRBV18
TGTGCCAGCAGCTTACAGGCAGGACAAGAGACCCAGTACTTC | CASSLQAGQETQYF | . | . | TRBJ2-5 | TRBV7-3
TGCGCCAGCAGCTTGGGCAGGGGTGGGGCCAACGTCCTGACTTTC | CASSLGRGGANVLTF | . | . | TRBJ2-6 | TRBV5-1
TGTGCCAGTTCAACCTCCACAGTCGTGTTGGAAAAACTGTTTTTT | CASSTSTVVLEKLFF | . | . | TRBJ1-4 | TRBV19
TGTGCCAGCAGTGAAGCTAGGGGGACTAGCGGGGAAAAGAAGTACTTC | CASSEARGTSGEKKYF | TRBD2 | . | TRBJ2-7 | TRBV6-1
TGCGCCAGCAGAAACGACAGACGCTCTGGAAACACCATATATTTT | CASRNDRRSGNTIYF | . | . | TRBJ1-3 | TRBV10-1
TGTGCCAGTAGTATAGGAGGGCTAGCGGGTTCGAACACCGGGGAGCTGTTTTTT | CASSIGGLAGSNTGELFF | TRBD2 | few | TRBJ2-2 | TRBV19
TGTGCCAGTAGTGCTACTAGCACTGTAGCCCAGTACTTC | CASSATSTVAQYF | . | . | TRBJ2-5 | TRBV19
TGTGCCAGCAGCTTAGGAGGGACAGACTACGAGCAGTACTTC | CASSLGGTDYEQYF | TRBD1 | . | TRBJ2-7 | TRBV11-3
TGTGCCACCAGCAGAGATCAGTTGGGCGGCTACACCTTC | CATSRDQLGGYTF | . | . | TRBJ1-2 | TRBV15
TGTGCCAGCAGCTCACCGGGACCCAATGAGCAGTACTTC | CASSSPGPNEQYF | . | . | TRBJ2-7 | TRBV7-9
TGTGCCAGCAGATCAGATACCGGGGAGCTGTTTTTT | CASRSDTGELFF | . | . | TRBJ2-2 | TRBV28
TGTGCCAGCAGTTATTCCGCTGGAAACACCATATATTTT | CASSYSAGNTIYF | . | . | TRBJ1-3 | TRBV27